This T cell receptor (beta chain) was obtained from a study of blood T cell repertoires in COVID-19. Study-level background: From T cells, B-cell-depleted T cells, or PBMCs came the material, which was cDNA or gDNA.

There are 12 residues in the CDR3. The V and J ends lost 2 bases and 6 bases respectively, with 7 bases between them. Looked up from germline, CDR1 is MNHNS and CDR2 is SASEGT. Seattle participants joined during active infection and were tracked over time. Profiling relied on immunoSEQ multiplex PCR, and the TCRdb table lists in-frame clones only, not all of them. The sample contains approximately 170,000 clones, roughly 80% of which appear only once. Sequences were obtained from peripheral blood. The origin of this receptor is a woman between 70 and 85 years old with COVID-19, enrolled during active disease. The chain is built from TRBV6-1 and TRBJ1-1, with D uncertain. The DNA for the CDR3 is TGTGCCAGCAGTGAAATTACGGCTGAAGCTTTCTTT. Translation gives CASSEITAEAFF.